The following is a T cell receptor beta chain sequence with its context. Antigen specificity is unknown. Healthy Caucasians provided all donations. The sample is drawn from a study of identical twins. Template switching added a universal primer site, and cDNA bore unique molecular identifiers. TCRdb re-called the 5' RACE reads with MiXCR, one entry per CDR3 protein. In the table there are 1.5 million or so distinct CDR3 sequences, about 32% of which are singletons. Findings and limits, study-wide: With beta out-of-frame sequences, excess sharing by twins was weaker.

The V gene's germline CDR1 is SGHRS and CDR2 YFSETQ. V lost 4 bases, J lost 3 bases, and 7 bases stayed unmatched. The CDR3 runs 18 residues. The sequencing sample was made of cord blood. The rearrangement links TRBV5-1 to TRBJ2-2, with 15 bases identical to TRBD2. The receptor was derived from a newborn girl in good health. The CDR3: CASSGGTSGRPDTGELFF. CDR3 nucleotides: TGCGCCAGCAGCGGAGGGACTAGCGGGAGGCCCGACACCGGGGAGCTGTTTTTT.